A single sample is the source of the 18 T cell receptor beta chains below, sequenced in a study of blood T cell repertoires in COVID-19. Only in-frame clones appear in the TCRdb table, and some are missing; sequencing was by immunoSEQ multiplex PCR. The sample lists 15,000 to 20,000 clones, around 82% seen once, with about a tenth in the top ten. The sequenced material came from peripheral blood. The source is a human donor in a cohort sampled during active COVID-19.

The genes are TRBV18 and TRBJ1-4; D remains ambiguous. The CDR3 spans 14 residues. CDR1 and CDR2 (germline): KGHSH, LQKENI. Trimming pared 6 bases from V and 6 bases from J, leaving 14 bases between. CDR3 nucleotide sequence: TGTGCCAGCTCCGAGCTAACCACGGATGAAAAACTGTTTTTT. Translation gives CASSELTTDEKLFF.

This chain joins TRBV7-9 and TRBJ2-5; maybe TRBD2 (5 bases). V lost 5 bases and J lost 5, with 6 bases in between. The CDR3 is 11 amino acids. The V gene's germline CDR1 is SEHNR and CDR2 FQNEAQ (reference sequence). The DNA of the CDR3 is TGTGCCAGCAGCCGAGGGGAGACCCAGTACTTC. This translates into CASSRGETQYF.

The chain employs TRBV5-5 and TRBJ2-7, with D perhaps matching TRBD2 (7 bases). Germline assignment: CDR1 SGHKS and CDR2 YYEKEE (reference sequence). This CDR3 comprises 15 residues. V lost 1 base and J 6 bases, leaving 17 bases between the germline ends. CDR3 sequence (DNA): TGTGCCAGCAGCTTGCTCTGGGGGGGGCTCCGCGAGCAGTACTTC. Amino acid sequence: CASSLLWGGLREQYF.

The V call is TRBV27, the J call TRBJ2-2, with 8 positions matching TRBD1. J was trimmed by 5 bases and V by 3 bases; bases with no gene match: 5. Germline CDR1 reads MNHEY; CDR2 reads SMNVEV (reference sequence). CDR3 size: 15 residues. The CDR3 protein is CASSFRTGNTGELFF. The CDR3 nucleotides are TGTGCCAGCAGTTTCCGGACAGGGAATACCGGGGAGCTGTTTTTT.

This clone is classed as large. The rearrangement uses TRBV6-1 and TRBJ1-4; D perhaps matches TRBD1 (6 bases). Germline CDR1 is MNHNS and CDR2 is SASEGT. The length of the CDR3 is 17 residues. Deletions cut 3 bases from V and 7 bases from J, with 21 bases between. The CDR3, as DNA: TGTGCCAGCAGTGATCCAGGGGCAGGGAGGGTCAGTGAAAAACTGTTTTTT. Encoded protein: CASSDPGAGRVSEKLFF.

This chain links TRBV19 with TRBJ1-6, with a possible D match to TRBD1 (5 bases). The CDR3 spans 14 residues. Germline CDR1 is LNHDA and CDR2 is SQIVND (reference sequence). V lost 10 bases and J lost 6, with 16 bases in between. In DNA form, the CDR3 reads TGTGCCACCCCAAAAAGGGGAGGTAATTCACCCCTCCACTTT. Translating gives CATPKRGGNSPLHF.

The V call is TRBV7-2, the J call TRBJ1-2; maybe TRBD1 (5 bases). Trimming shortened V by 2 bases and J by 4 bases, and 14 bases separated the two germline ends. CDR3 length: 15 amino acids. Germline V gene lookup returns CDR1 SGHTA and CDR2 FQGNSA. The chain's CDR3 is CASSLSGEAGYGYTF. CDR3 nucleotides: TGTGCCAGCAGCTTATCGGGGGAAGCGGGCTATGGCTACACCTTC. Drawing the rest from reference TRBV7-2 and TRBJ1-2, the complete variable domain is GAGVSQSPSNKVTEKGKDVELRCDPISGHTALYWYRQSLGQGLEFLIYFQGNSAPDKSGLPSDRFSAERTGGSVSTLTIQRTQQEDSAVYLCASSLSGEAGYGYTFGSGTRLTVV.

The genes are TRBV7-2 and TRBJ1-2; D unresolved. CDR1 and CDR2 from the germline V gene are SGHTA and FQGNSA. V was cut by 1 base and J by 8 bases, with 11 bases left in between. The CDR3 totals 13 residues. CDR3 amino acids: CASSLDRAGGYTF. As DNA, the CDR3 is TGTGCCAGCAGCTTAGACCGGGCGGGAGGCTACACCTTC. The variable domain in full, completed from reference TRBV7-2 and TRBJ1-2, reads GAGVSQSPSNKVTEKGKDVELRCDPISGHTALYWYRQSLGQGLEFLIYFQGNSAPDKSGLPSDRFSAERTGGSVSTLTIQRTQQEDSAVYLCASSLDRAGGYTFGSGTRLTVV.

V is TRBV5-1 and J is TRBJ2-1; 10 bases fit TRBD2. Germline V gene sequence: CDR1 SGHRS, CDR2 YFSETQ. CDR3 length equals 15 residues. J was trimmed by 5 bases and V by 0 bases; bases with no gene match: 2. CDR3 in amino acids: CASSLVLAGDNEQFF. The CDR3 nucleotides are TGCGCCAGCAGCTTGGTGCTAGCGGGGGACAATGAGCAGTTCTTC.

The chain couples TRBV7-2 to TRBJ2-1; weak D call: TRBD2 (7 bases). CDR3 length: 16 amino acids. The germline gives CDR1 SGHTA, CDR2 FQGNSA. Trimming took 3 bases from V and 2 from J, leaving 14 bases between them. CDR3 nucleotide sequence: TGTGCCAGCAGCTTTGGGGGGGCTACCACCTACAATGAGCAGTTCTTC. This encodes CASSFGGATTYNEQFF. The entire variable domain, with the rest obtained from reference TRBV7-2 and TRBJ2-1, is as follows: GAGVSQSPSNKVTEKGKDVELRCDPISGHTALYWYRQSLGQGLEFLIYFQGNSAPDKSGLPSDRFSAERTGGSVSTLTIQRTQQEDSAVYLCASSFGGATTYNEQFFGPGTRLTVL.

By share, this clone ranks as medium-sized (0.01 to 0.1%). One junction end disagrees with the germline gene, perhaps due to a read error. V is TRBV7-9 and J is TRBJ1-1; 10 bases agree with TRBD1. CDR1 and CDR2 (germline): SEHNR, FQNEAQ (reference sequence). This CDR3 has 14 amino acids. For the CDR3, the DNA is TGTGCCAGCAGATTAGACAGGGGGCCAGATGAAGCTTTCTTT. It codes for CASRLDRGPDEAFF.

The CDR3: CASRGRGTQYF. The CDR3 coding sequence is TGTGCCAGCAGGGGCAGGGGGACCCAGTACTTC. V is TRBV2 and J is TRBJ2-5, with a tentative D call TRBD1 (6 bases). This CDR3 contains 11 residues. Trimming stripped 6 bases from V and 7 bases from J, with 9 bases between. CDR1 and CDR2 (germline): SNHLY, FYNNEI.

The CDR3 bases are TGTGCCAGCAGTTCGACAGGGGGCTATAATTCACCCCTCCACTTT. Its protein product is CASSSTGGYNSPLHF. The chain joins TRBV27 to TRBJ1-6, with 9 bases fitting TRBD1. V shed 4 bases and J 3 bases; nucleotides not matched to a gene: 1. This CDR3 region has 15 residues. Germline CDR1 is MNHEY and CDR2 is SMNVEV (reference sequence).

This chain joins TRBV12-5 and TRBJ2-3; 7 bases fit TRBD1. The CDR3 has 15 residues. V lost 7 bases and J lost 4; bases outside the gene matches: 11. The germline CDR1 and CDR2 sequences are LGHNT and FRNRAP. The DNA for the CDR3 is TGTGCTAGTGCCCTCAGGGGGAAGGAGGCAGATACGCAGTATTTT. Residues: CASALRGKEADTQYF.

The chain employs TRBV7-8 and TRBJ2-1; 8 nucleotides align to TRBD2. The CDR3 is 18 amino acids. The V gene end was trimmed by 2 bases and the J gene end by 10 bases; junction bases not matched to a gene: 19. Germline CDR1 and CDR2: SGHVS and FQNEAQ. The CDR3 coding sequence is TGTGCCAGCAGCTTATGGGGTTTCGGGGGAGCGGGAGTAGGAGAGCAGTTCTTC. This encodes CASSLWGFGGAGVGEQFF.

The chain recombines TRBV11-3 with TRBJ2-3; a possible D gene is TRBD1 (6 bases). The CDR3 runs 13 residues. Germline values: CDR1 SGHNT, CDR2 YENEEA. Trimming removed 8 bases from V and 3 bases from J, with 12 bases in between. The CDR3 loop reads CASRLQGTDTQYF. The CDR3 coding sequence is TGTGCCAGCCGACTACAGGGAACAGATACGCAGTATTTT.

The rearrangement links TRBV11-1 to TRBJ2-5; D ambiguous. The CDR3 totals 16 residues. V lost 1 base to trimming and J lost 3 bases, with 15 bases between them. Germline V gene lookup returns CDR1 SGHAT and CDR2 FQDESV (reference sequence). This chain's CDR3 is CASSLVRTATEETQYF. Written as DNA, the CDR3 is TGTGCCAGCAGCTTAGTTAGAACAGCAACCGAAGAGACCCAGTACTTC.

J is TRBJ2-5 and V is TRBV19, with TRBD1 identical over 8 bases. CDR1 LNHDA and CDR2 SQIVND come from the germline V gene (reference sequence). The CDR3 totals 13 residues. Trimming removed 6 bases from V and 4 bases from J; junction bases left unmatched: 4. CDR3 nucleotides: TGTGCCAGTAGCGACAGGGGAATAGAGACCCAGTACTTC. Residues: CASSDRGIETQYF.